These 26 T cell receptor beta chains came from one sample sequenced in a study of T cells in Graves' hyperthyroidism and ophthalmopathy. RNA transcripts yielded amplified TCR beta CDR3 regions. When the TCR CDR3 underwent first-round RT-PCR, the HTBI primer set was used. MiXCR, run by TCRdb on the multiplex PCR reads, gives a single entry per CDR3 protein. The sample holds approximately 590,000 distinct CDR3 sequences, 15% to 19% seen once. Sequenced input: blood. These TCRs come from a young woman with Graves' hyperthyroidism.

This clonotype has a count of ten or more. This rearrangement joins TRBV27 to TRBJ2-7; 11 nucleotides line up with TRBD2. The CDR3 totals 16 residues. V gave up 5 bases and J gave up 0 bases; unmatched junction bases: 6. The V gene's germline CDR1 is MNHEY and CDR2 SMNVEV (reference sequence). The CDR3 loop reads CASSRTGTSGSYEQYF. The CDR3 DNA is TGTGCCAGCAGTCGAACCGGGACTAGCGGCTCCTACGAGCAGTACTTC.

This clonotype was seen many times. The V call is TRBV5-1, the J call TRBJ1-1; the match to TRBD1 covers 8 bases. With 5 bases clipped from V and 4 bases from J, the junction kept 4 bases outside the gene matches. Germline V gives CDR1 SGHRS, CDR2 YFSETQ. The CDR3 is 13 amino acids. The CDR3 DNA reads as TGCGCCAGCAGTTTTACAGGGGGCACTGAAGCTTTCTTT. Translation: CASSFTGGTEAFF.

This clonotype appeared many times. The chain carries TRBV30 and TRBJ2-7, with a possible D match to TRBD1 (5 bases). The germline CDR1 and CDR2 sequences are GTSNPN and SVGIG (reference sequence). The CDR3 loop spans 12 amino acids. Trimming pared 3 bases from V and 5 bases from J, leaving 11 bases between. The CDR3: CAWSPTGDEQYF. The CDR3 nucleotides read TGTGCCTGGAGCCCAACAGGCGACGAGCAGTACTTC.

This clonotype was picked up many times. The chain recombines TRBV3-1 with TRBJ2-1, with 8 bases fitting TRBD2. Trimming cost V 4 bases and J 0 bases; bases outside gene matches: 8. Germline loops: CDR1 LGHDT, CDR2 YNNKEL (reference sequence). The CDR3 sequence is 17 residues long. Written as DNA, the CDR3 is TGTGCCAGCAGCCGCCATTCAAGCGGGAGCTCCTACAATGAGCAGTTCTTC. Encoded protein: CASSRHSSGSSYNEQFF.

This clonotype appeared many times. V is TRBV28 and J is TRBJ1-1, with D possibly matching TRBD1 (5 bases). Trimming shortened V by 5 bases and J by 1 base, and 14 bases separated the two germline ends. Germline V CDR1 and CDR2: MDHEN, SYDVKM. The CDR3 runs 15 residues. The CDR3 DNA is TGTGCCAGCAGTCCACGCAAAGGACAGAACACTGAAGCTTTCTTT. This translates into CASSPRKGQNTEAFF.

This chain links TRBV6-2 or TRBV6-3 with TRBJ1-4; unclear D gene. Trimming cost V 5 bases and J 5 bases, with 15 bases left between them. CDR1 is MNHEY, CDR2 SVGEGT, per germline. CDR3 length: 15 residues. CDR3 sequence reads: CASSEGNAVNEKLFF. In nucleotides, the CDR3 is TGTGCCAGCAGTGAAGGTAACGCTGTAAATGAAAAACTGTTTTTT.

Many counts were recorded for this clonotype. The chain combines TRBV9 with TRBJ2-7; D ambiguous. The germline V gene has CDR1 SGDLS and CDR2 YYNGEE. Trimming took 0 bases from V and 5 from J, leaving 9 bases between them. The CDR3 runs 13 residues. CDR3 protein: CASSVAGNHEQYF. DNA of the CDR3: TGTGCCAGCAGCGTAGCTGGGAACCACGAGCAGTACTTC. The full variable domain, rest sourced from reference TRBV9 and TRBJ2-7, is DSGVTQTPKHLITATGQRVTLRCSPRSGDLSVYWYQQSLDQGLQFLIQYYNGEERAKGNILERFSAQQFPDLHSELNLSSLELGDSALYFCASSVAGNHEQYFGPGTRLTVT.

V and J are TRBV7-2 and TRBJ1-1; D possibly corresponds to TRBD1 (5 bases). Germline values: CDR1 SGHTA, CDR2 FQGNSA. This CDR3 has 14 residues. V gave up 5 bases and J gave up 6 bases, with 16 bases separating them. CDR3 DNA: TGTGCCAGCAGCCGCCGATTGGGGCGGCCTGAAGCTTTCTTT. Protein: CASSRRLGRPEAFF.

Ten or more counts support this clonotype. This chain links TRBV20-1 with TRBJ2-5; D is ambiguous. Germline V gives CDR1 DFQATT, CDR2 SNEGSKA (reference sequence). The germline V and J ends were trimmed by 0 bases and 3 bases, with 17 bases remaining between them. The CDR3 length is 16 residues. The CDR3 is CSARDRQAGIKETQYF. In DNA, the CDR3 is TGCAGTGCTAGAGACCGACAAGCTGGGATTAAAGAGACCCAGTACTTC.

This clonotype came up a few times. The chain joins TRBV4-1 to TRBJ2-1; 9 bases map to TRBD1. Germline loops: CDR1 MGHRA, CDR2 YSYEKL. The V gene end was trimmed by 2 bases and the J gene end by 3 bases; junction bases not matched to a gene: 8. The length of the CDR3 is 17 residues. CDR3 sequence reads: CASSQRMDRGGYNEQFF. CDR3 coding DNA: TGCGCCAGCAGCCAAAGGATGGACAGGGGTGGCTACAATGAGCAGTTCTTC.

The CDR3 DNA follows: TGTGCCAGCAGTCCTATACAGCGGACAGATACGCAGTATTTT. Encoded protein: CASSPIQRTDTQYF. The chain is built from TRBV28 and TRBJ2-3; perhaps TRBD2 as D (5 bases). From germline, CDR1 is MDHEN and CDR2 SYDVKM. CDR3 size: 14 residues. Trimming stripped 5 bases from V and 3 bases from J, with 12 bases between.

This clonotype was observed at least ten times. The chain is built from TRBV18 and TRBJ2-4; no reliable D call. The germline CDR1 and CDR2 sequences are KGHSH and LQKENI. V lost 2 bases and J lost 6, with 17 bases in between. The CDR3 covers 16 residues. The CDR3 sequence is CASSPNKSWLGNIQYF. In DNA, the CDR3 is TGTGCCAGCTCACCAAATAAAAGCTGGCTAGGAAACATTCAGTACTTC.

This clonotype came up many times. The chain recombines TRBV3-1 with TRBJ2-5, with unresolved D. The length of the CDR3 is 13 residues. CDR1 is LGHDT and CDR2 is YNNKEL in the germline V gene (reference sequence). Trimming removed 1 base at V and 5 bases at J, with 8 bases between. The CDR3 sequence: CASSQGSGETQYF. The CDR3 bases are TGTGCCAGCAGCCAAGGGTCCGGGGAGACCCAGTACTTC.

Many counts were recorded for this clonotype. The chain links TRBV12-3 or TRBV12-4 to TRBJ1-1; D uncertain. The CDR3 has 12 amino acids. The V and J ends lost 4 bases and 8 bases respectively, with 11 bases between them. CDR3 bases: TGTGCCAGCAGTTCCGACATCTTGGAAGCTTTCTTT. Translation gives CASSSDILEAFF.

CDR3 sequence: CASSLLAGGKSSYEQYF. For the CDR3, the DNA is TGTGCCAGCAGCTTATTAGCGGGGGGTAAGAGCTCCTACGAGCAGTACTTC. The J gene is TRBJ2-7, the V gene TRBV7-2; TRBD2 aligns across 10 bases. Trimming removed 2 bases from V and 0 bases from J; junction bases left unmatched: 7. Looked up from germline, CDR1 is SGHTA and CDR2 is FQGNSA. This CDR3 is 17 amino acids long.

In regard to this clonotype: This could be a read error, since a much larger clone is one nucleotide away. In DNA, the CDR3 is TGTGCCAGCAGTTTCGCCGCAGATACGCAGTATTTT. This translates into CASSFAADTQYF. The chain couples TRBV28 to TRBJ2-3, with unresolved D. This CDR3 has 12 residues. V was shortened by 3 bases and J by 4 bases, with 5 bases between the two germline ends. CDR1 and CDR2 (germline): MDHEN, SYDVKM.

This clonotype was seen ten or more times. The rearrangement uses TRBV7-9 and TRBJ2-3, with a possible D match to TRBD2 (5 bases). The CDR3 has 12 residues. V was pared by 4 bases and J by 6 bases, with 8 bases between. CDR1 SEHNR and CDR2 FQNEAQ come from the germline V gene (reference sequence). In DNA form, the CDR3 reads TGTGCCAGCAGCTCTAGCTTGGATACGCAGTATTTT. It codes for CASSSSLDTQYF.

This clonotype was found many times. The chain employs TRBV7-8 and TRBJ2-1; TRBD1 matches 12 bases. This CDR3 is 19 amino acids long. The germline CDR1 and CDR2 sequences are SGHVS and FQNEAQ. The ends lost 1 base at V and 1 base at J; junction bases unmatched: 8. In DNA form, the CDR3 reads TGTGCCAGCAGCTTAGGGGGGACAGGGGGCCCGGGGTCCTACAATGAGCAGTTCTTC. Amino acid sequence: CASSLGGTGGPGSYNEQFF.

This clonotype was seen ten or more times. The chain links TRBV3-1 to TRBJ1-4; D remains unclear. The CDR3 has 15 residues. Trimming removed 1 base from V and 7 bases from J, with 13 bases in between. Per the germline V gene, CDR1 is LGHDT and CDR2 is YNNKEL (reference sequence). The CDR3 nucleotides read TGTGCCAGCAGCCAAGCACCGCCTCGGTTTGAAAAACTGTTTTTT. Its translation is CASSQAPPRFEKLFF.

This clonotype was counted between two and nine times. The V gene is TRBV18, the J gene TRBJ1-5, with a possible D match to TRBD1 (6 bases). Trimming took off 4 bases at V and 7 bases at J, with 14 bases between the two ends. CDR3 size: 14 residues. Germline V gene data show CDR1 as KGHSH and CDR2 as LQKENI. CDR3 residues: CASSLGQYRQPQHF. CDR3 bases: TGTGCCAGCTCACTAGGACAGTACCGACAGCCCCAGCATTTT. Together with reference TRBV18 and TRBJ1-5, the CDR3 gives the full variable domain: NAGVMQNPRHLVRRRGQEARLRCSPMKGHSHVYWYRQLPEEGLKFMVYLQKENIIDESGMPKERFSAEFPKEGPSILRIQQVVRGDSAAYFCASSLGQYRQPQHFGDGTRLSIL.

This clonotype was counted many times. V gene TRBV30 combines with J gene TRBJ2-1; D call uncertain. Germline V CDR1 and CDR2: GTSNPN, SVGIG (reference sequence). CDR3 length equals 8 residues. Trimming removed 5 bases at V and 10 bases at J, with 3 bases between. The DNA for the CDR3 is TGTGCCTGGGACGAGCAGTTCTTC. Translation: CAWDEQFF.

This clonotype was detected only a few times. A clone one base away is much larger, so this may be a read error. This rearrangement joins TRBV5-1 to TRBJ2-3, with 12 bases fitting TRBD2. Germline assignment: CDR1 SGHRS and CDR2 YFSETQ. V was pared by 4 bases and J by 10 bases, with 16 bases of the junction left unmatched. The length of the CDR3 is 17 residues. Here the CDR3 reads CASSHAASGRVGDAQYF. The DNA of the CDR3 is TGCGCCAGCAGCCACGCGGCTAGCGGGAGGGTAGGTGATGCGCAGTATTTT.

In DNA form, the CDR3 reads TGTGCCAGCAGTTACTTCCAAAGTGACACTGAAGCTTTCTTT. Its translation: CASSYFQSDTEAFF. The gene calls are TRBV6-6 and TRBJ1-1, with D unresolved. This CDR3 spans 14 amino acids. CDR1 and CDR2 from the germline V gene are MNHNY and SVGAGI (reference sequence). Trimming removed 1 base at V and 3 bases at J, with 9 bases between.

This clonotype was counted between two and nine times. This chain connects TRBV24-1 to TRBJ2-1; 16 nucleotides line up with TRBD2. The CDR3 has 20 residues. The V gene's germline CDR1 is KGHDR and CDR2 SFDVKD. The ends lost 5 bases at V and 0 bases at J; junction bases unmatched: 9. The CDR3 nucleotides read TGTGCCACCAGTGGGATGGGACTAGCGGGAGGGAGGAGCTCCTACAATGAGCAGTTCTTC. It translates to CATSGMGLAGGRSSYNEQFF.

This clonotype occurred many times. The chain combines TRBV12-3 or TRBV12-4 with TRBJ2-1; 9 positions agree with TRBD2. The CDR3 is made up of 16 amino acids. After removal of 5 bases from V and 10 bases from J, the junction contained 15 bases not matched to a gene. In DNA form, the CDR3 reads TGTGCCAGCAGTCGCTCGTTTAGCGGGGGTCCGAGGGAGCAGTTCTTC. Translation gives CASSRSFSGGPREQFF.

This clonotype has a count of ten or more. V gene TRBV7-9 combines with J gene TRBJ2-7; 8 positions match TRBD2. Losses at the gene ends were 5 bases for V and 4 bases for J; bases not matched to a gene: 10. Germline-derived CDR1 and CDR2 are SEHNR and FQNEAQ (reference sequence). This CDR3 region has 15 residues. The CDR3 nucleotides are TGTGCCAGCAGCCCCAGCGGGAGAATTGAGTACGAGCAGTACTTC. Its protein is CASSPSGRIEYEQYF.